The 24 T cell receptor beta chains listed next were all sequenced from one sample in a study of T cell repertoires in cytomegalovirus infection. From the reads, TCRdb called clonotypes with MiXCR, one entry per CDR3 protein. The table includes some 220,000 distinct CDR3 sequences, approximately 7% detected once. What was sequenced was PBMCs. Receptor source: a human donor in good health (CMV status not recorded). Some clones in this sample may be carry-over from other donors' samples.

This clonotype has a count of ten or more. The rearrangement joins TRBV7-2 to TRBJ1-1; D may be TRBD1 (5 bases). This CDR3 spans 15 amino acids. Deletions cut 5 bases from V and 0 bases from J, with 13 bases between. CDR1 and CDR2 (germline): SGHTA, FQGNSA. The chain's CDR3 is CASSPAGLMNTEAFF. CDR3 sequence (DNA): TGTGCCAGCAGCCCCGCAGGGTTAATGAACACTGAAGCTTTCTTT.

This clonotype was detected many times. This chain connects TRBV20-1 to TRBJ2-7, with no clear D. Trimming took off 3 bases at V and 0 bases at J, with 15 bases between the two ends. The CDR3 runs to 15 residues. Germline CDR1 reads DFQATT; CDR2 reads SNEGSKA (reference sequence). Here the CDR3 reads CSARPGSSYSYEQYF. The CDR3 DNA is TGCAGTGCTAGGCCCGGATCTTCCTACTCCTACGAGCAGTACTTC.

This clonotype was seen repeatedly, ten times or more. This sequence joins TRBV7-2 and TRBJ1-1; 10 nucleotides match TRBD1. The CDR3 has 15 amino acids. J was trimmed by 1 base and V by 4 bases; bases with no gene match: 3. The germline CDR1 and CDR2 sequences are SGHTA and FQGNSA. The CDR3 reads CASSWDRGENTEAFF. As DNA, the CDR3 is TGTGCCAGCAGCTGGGACAGGGGTGAGAACACTGAAGCTTTCTTT. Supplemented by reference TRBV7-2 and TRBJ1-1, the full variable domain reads GAGVSQSPSNKVTEKGKDVELRCDPISGHTALYWYRQSLGQGLEFLIYFQGNSAPDKSGLPSDRFSAERTGGSVSTLTIQRTQQEDSAVYLCASSWDRGENTEAFFGQGTRLTVV.

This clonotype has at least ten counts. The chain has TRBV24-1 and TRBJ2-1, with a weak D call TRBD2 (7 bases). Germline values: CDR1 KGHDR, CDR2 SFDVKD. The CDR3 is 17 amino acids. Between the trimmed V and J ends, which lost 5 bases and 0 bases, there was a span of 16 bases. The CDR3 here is CATSGDGGPSSYNEQFF. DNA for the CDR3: TGTGCCACCAGTGGTGACGGGGGGCCAAGCTCCTACAATGAGCAGTTCTTC.

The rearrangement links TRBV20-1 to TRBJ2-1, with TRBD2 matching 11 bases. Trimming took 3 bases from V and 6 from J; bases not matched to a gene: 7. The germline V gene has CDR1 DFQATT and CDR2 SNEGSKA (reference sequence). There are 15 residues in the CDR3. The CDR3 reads CSASGASGGINEQFF. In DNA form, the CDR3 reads TGCAGTGCTAGCGGGGCTAGCGGGGGGATCAATGAGCAGTTCTTC.

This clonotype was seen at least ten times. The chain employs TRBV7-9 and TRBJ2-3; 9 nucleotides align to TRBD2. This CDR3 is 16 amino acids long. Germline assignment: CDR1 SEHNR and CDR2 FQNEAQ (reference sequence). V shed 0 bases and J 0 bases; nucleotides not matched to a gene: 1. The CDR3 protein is CASSLATSGSTDTQYF. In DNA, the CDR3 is TGTGCCAGCAGCTTAGCGACTAGCGGAAGCACAGATACGCAGTATTTT.

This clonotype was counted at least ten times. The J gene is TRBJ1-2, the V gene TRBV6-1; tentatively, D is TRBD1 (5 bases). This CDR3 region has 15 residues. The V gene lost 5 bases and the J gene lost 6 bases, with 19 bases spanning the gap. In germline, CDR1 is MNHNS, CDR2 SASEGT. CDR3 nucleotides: TGTGCCAGCAGTCCGATCCCAGGGCCAAAGGATGGCTACACCTTC. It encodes CASSPIPGPKDGYTF.

For the CDR3, the DNA is TGTGCCAGCAGTTCCCGAGACAGGGCGGGTGAGCAGTTCTTC. This sequence encodes CASSSRDRAGEQFF. The chain carries TRBV12-3 or TRBV12-4 and TRBJ2-1; 7 bases fit TRBD1. This CDR3 is 14 amino acids long. Losses at the gene ends were 4 bases for V and 9 bases for J; bases not matched to a gene: 9.

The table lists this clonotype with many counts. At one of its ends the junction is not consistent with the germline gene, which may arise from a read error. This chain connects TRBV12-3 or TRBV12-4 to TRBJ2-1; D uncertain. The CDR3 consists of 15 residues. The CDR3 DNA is TGTGCCAGCCGTTTATCCTCTCCGGCCTACAATGAGCAGTTCTTC. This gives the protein CASRLSSPAYNEQFF.

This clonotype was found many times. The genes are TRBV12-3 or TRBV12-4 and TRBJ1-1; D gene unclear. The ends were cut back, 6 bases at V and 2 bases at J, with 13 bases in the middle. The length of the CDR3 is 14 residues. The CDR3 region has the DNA TGTGCCAGCAGGAGAGGGTGGATTAACACTGAAGCTTTCTTT. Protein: CASRRGWINTEAFF.

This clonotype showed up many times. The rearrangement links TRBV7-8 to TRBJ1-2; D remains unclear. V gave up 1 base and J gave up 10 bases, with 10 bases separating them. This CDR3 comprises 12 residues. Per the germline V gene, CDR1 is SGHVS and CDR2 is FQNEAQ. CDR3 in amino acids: CASSLGAEIYTF. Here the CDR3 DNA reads TGTGCCAGCAGCTTAGGGGCGGAGATCTACACCTTC.

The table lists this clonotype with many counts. For the CDR3, the DNA is TGCAGCGTTGACTTCAACCAAGAGACCCAGTACTTC. This sequence encodes CSVDFNQETQYF. The chain has TRBV29-1 and TRBJ2-5; no firm D call. In germline, CDR1 is SQVTM, CDR2 ANQGSEA. Between the trimmed V and J ends, which lost 3 bases and 0 bases, there was a span of 5 bases. The CDR3 is made up of 12 amino acids.

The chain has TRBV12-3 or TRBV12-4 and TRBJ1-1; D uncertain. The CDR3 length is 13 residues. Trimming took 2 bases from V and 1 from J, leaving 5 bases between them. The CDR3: CASSLPENTEAFF. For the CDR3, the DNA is TGTGCCAGCAGTTTACCCGAGAACACTGAAGCTTTCTTT.

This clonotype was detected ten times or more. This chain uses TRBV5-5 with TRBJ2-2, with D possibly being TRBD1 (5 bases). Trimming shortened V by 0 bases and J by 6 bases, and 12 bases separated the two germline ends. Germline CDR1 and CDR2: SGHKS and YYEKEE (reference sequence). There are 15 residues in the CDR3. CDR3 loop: CASSLGQLVPGELFF. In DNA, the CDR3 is TGTGCCAGCAGCTTGGGACAGCTAGTACCCGGGGAGCTGTTTTTT.

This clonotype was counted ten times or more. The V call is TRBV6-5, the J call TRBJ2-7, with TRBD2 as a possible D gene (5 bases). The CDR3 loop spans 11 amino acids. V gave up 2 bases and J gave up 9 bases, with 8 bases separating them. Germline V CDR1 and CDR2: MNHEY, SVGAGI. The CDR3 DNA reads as TGTGCCAGCAGTTACATGGGGAGGCAGTACTTC. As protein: CASSYMGRQYF.

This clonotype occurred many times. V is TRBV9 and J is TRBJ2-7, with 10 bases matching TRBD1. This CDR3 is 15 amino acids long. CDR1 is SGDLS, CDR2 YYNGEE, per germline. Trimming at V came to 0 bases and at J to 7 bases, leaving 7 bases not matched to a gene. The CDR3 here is CASSVDGTGDREQYF. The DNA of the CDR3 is TGTGCCAGCAGCGTAGACGGGACAGGGGATCGTGAGCAGTACTTC.

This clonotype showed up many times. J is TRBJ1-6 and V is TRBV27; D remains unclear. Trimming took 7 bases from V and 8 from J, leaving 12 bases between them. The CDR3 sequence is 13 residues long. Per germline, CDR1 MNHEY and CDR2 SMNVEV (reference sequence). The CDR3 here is CASKTDGHSPLHF. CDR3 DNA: TGTGCCAGCAAAACTGACGGCCATTCACCCCTCCACTTT.

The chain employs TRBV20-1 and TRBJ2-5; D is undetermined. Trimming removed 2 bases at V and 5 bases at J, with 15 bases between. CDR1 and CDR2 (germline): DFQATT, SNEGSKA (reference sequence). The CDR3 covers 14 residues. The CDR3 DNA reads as TGCAGTGCTAGAAACGCCGAGTCGGCGGAGACCCAGTACTTC. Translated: CSARNAESAETQYF.

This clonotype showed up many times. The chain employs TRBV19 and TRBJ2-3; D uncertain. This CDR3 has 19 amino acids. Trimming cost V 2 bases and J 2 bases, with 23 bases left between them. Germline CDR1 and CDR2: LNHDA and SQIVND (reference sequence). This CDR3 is CASSINSAPGGSITDTQYF. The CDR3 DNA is TGTGCCAGTAGTATAAACTCCGCCCCGGGCGGTTCGATCACAGATACGCAGTATTTT.

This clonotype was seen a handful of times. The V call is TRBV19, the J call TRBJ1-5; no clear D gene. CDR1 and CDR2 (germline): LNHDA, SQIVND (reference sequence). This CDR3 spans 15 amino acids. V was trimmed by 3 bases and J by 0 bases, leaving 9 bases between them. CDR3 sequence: CASSISADSNQPQHF. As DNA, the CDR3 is TGTGCCAGTAGTATCTCGGCCGATAGCAATCAGCCCCAGCATTTT. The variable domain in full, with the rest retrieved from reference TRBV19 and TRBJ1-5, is DGGITQSPKYLFRKEGQNVTLSCEQNLNHDAMYWYRQDPGQGLRLIYYSQIVNDFQKGDIAEGYSVSREKKESFPLTVTSAQKNPTAFYLCASSISADSNQPQHFGDGTRLSIL.

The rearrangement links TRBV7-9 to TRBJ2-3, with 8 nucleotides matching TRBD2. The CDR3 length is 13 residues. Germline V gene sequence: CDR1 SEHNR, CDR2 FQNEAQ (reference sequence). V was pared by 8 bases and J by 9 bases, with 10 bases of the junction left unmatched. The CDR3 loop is CASERGGGETQYF. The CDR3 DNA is TGTGCCAGCGAACGGGGGGGCGGGGAGACGCAGTATTTT.

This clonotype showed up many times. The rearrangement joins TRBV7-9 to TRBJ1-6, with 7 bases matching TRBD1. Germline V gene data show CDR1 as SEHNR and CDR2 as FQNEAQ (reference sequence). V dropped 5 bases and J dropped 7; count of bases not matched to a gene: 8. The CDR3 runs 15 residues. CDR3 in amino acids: CASSPLRGLNSPLHF. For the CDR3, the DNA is TGTGCCAGCAGCCCCCTGAGGGGGCTGAATTCACCCCTCCACTTT.

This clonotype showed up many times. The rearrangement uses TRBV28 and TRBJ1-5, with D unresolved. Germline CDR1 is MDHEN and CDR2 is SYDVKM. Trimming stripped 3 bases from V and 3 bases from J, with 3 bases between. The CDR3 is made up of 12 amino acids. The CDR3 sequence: CASSFFNQPQHF. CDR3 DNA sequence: TGTGCCAGCAGTTTTTTCAATCAGCCCCAGCATTTT.

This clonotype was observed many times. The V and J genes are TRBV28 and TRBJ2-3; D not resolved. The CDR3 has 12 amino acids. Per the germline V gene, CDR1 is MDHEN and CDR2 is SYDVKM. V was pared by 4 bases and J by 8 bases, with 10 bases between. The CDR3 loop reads CASSYEVRTQYF. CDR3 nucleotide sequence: TGTGCCAGCAGTTATGAGGTCCGTACGCAGTATTTT.